This TCR beta chain was sequenced in a study of cytomegalovirus exposure and HLA in healthy donors. The data were produced by immunoSEQ multiplex PCR, yet TCRdb's version contains in-frame clones alone and is incomplete. The profile shows approximately 120,000 clones, approximately 91% of them singletons. The CDR3 runs 14 residues. V was pared by 3 bases and J by 8 bases, with 14 bases between. Germline V lookup: CDR1 MGHDK, CDR2 SYGVNS. The specimen sequenced was PBMCs. The receptor comes from a woman aged 18-29 years in good health and CMV-seronegative. This chain uses TRBV25-1 with TRBJ2-1; D not certain. The chain's CDR3 is CASSDLGLFDEQFF. CDR3 nucleotide sequence: TGTGCCAGCAGTGATCTTGGCCTTTTTGATGAGCAGTTCTTC.